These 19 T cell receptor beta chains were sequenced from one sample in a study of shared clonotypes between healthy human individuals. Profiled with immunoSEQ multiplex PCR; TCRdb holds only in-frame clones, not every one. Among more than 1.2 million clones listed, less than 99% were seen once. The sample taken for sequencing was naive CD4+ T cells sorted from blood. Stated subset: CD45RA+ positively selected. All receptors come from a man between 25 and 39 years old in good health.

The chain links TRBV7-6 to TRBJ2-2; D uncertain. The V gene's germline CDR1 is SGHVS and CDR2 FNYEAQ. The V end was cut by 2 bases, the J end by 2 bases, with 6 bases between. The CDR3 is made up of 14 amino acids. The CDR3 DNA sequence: TGTGCCAGCAGCTTAAGGTTAAACACCGGGGAGCTGTTTTTT. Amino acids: CASSLRLNTGELFF. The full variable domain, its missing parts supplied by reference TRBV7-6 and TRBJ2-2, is GAGVSQSPRYKVTKRGQDVALRCDPISGHVSLYWYRQALGQGPEFLTYFNYEAQQDKSGLPNDRFSAERPEGSISTLTIQRTEQRDSAMYRCASSLRLNTGELFFGEGSRLTVL.

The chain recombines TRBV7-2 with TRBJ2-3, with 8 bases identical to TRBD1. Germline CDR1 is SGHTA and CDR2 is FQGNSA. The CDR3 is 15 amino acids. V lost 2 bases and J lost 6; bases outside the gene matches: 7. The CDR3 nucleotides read TGTGCCAGCAGCTTACAGGGGGCCGGTCTGGATACGCAGTATTTT. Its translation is CASSLQGAGLDTQYF.

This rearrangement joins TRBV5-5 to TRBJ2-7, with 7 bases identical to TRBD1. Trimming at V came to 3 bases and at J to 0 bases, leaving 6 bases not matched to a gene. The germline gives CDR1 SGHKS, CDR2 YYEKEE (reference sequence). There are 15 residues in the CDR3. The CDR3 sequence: CASSSRQGFSYEQYF. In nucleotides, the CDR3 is TGTGCCAGCAGCTCCCGACAGGGTTTCTCCTACGAGCAGTACTTC.

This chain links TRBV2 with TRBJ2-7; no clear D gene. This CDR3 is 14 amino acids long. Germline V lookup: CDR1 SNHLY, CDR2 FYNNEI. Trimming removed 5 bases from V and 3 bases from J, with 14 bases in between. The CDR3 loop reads CASSPRLIHYEQYF. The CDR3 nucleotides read TGTGCCAGCAGTCCTAGGCTGATACACTACGAGCAGTACTTC.

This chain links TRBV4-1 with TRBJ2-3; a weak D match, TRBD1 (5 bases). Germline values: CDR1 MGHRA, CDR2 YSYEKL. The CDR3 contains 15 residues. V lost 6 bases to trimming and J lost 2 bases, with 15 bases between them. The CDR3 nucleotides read TGCGCCAGCAGACCTCACGGACAACCCACAGATACGCAGTATTTT. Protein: CASRPHGQPTDTQYF.

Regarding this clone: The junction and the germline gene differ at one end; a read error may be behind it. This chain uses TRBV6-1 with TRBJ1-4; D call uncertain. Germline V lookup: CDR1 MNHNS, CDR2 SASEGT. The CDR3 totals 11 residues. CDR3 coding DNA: TGTGCCAGCAGTGAGCCAGGCGATCGGGCTTTT. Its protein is CASSEPGDRAF.

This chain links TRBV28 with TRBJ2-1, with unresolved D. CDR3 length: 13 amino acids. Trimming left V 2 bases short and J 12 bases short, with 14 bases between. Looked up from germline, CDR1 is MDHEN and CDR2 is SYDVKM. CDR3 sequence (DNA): TGTGCCAGCAGTTTAGGCCTAAGAGCTGCGCAGTTCTTC. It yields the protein CASSLGLRAAQFF.

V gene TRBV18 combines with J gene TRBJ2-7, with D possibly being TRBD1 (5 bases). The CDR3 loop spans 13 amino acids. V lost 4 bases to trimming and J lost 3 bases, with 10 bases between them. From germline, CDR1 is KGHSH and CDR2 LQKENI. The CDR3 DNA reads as TGTGCCAGCTCACTATCAAGGGGCTACGAGCAGTACTTC. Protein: CASSLSRGYEQYF.

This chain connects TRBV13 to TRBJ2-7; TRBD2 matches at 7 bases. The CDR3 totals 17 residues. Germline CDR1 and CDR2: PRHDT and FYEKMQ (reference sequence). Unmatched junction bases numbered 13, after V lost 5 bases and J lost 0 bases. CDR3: CASSKLAGDLISYEQYF. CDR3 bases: TGTGCCAGCAGCAAATTGGCGGGGGACCTTATCTCCTACGAGCAGTACTTC.

CDR3 nucleotides: TGTGCCAGCTACTACTACAATGAGCAGTTCTTC. Encoded protein: CASYYYNEQFF. V is TRBV2 and J is TRBJ2-1; D is unclear. Trimming shortened V by 8 bases and J by 3 bases, and 5 bases separated the two germline ends. The CDR3 runs to 11 residues. Per germline, CDR1 SNHLY and CDR2 FYNNEI.

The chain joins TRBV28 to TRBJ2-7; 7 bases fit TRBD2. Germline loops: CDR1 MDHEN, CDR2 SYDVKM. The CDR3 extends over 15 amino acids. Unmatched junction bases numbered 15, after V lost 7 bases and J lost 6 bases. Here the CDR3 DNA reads TGTGCCAGCACGGAGGGAGGGCCGGGAGAAGGCGAGCAGTACTTC. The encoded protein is CASTEGGPGEGEQYF.

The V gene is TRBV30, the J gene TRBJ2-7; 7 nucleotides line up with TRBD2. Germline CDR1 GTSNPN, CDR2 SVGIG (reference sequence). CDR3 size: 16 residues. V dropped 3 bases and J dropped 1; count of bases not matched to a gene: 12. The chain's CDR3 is CAWSKVGGTISYEQYF. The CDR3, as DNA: TGTGCCTGGAGCAAAGTCGGGGGGACGATTTCCTACGAGCAGTACTTC.

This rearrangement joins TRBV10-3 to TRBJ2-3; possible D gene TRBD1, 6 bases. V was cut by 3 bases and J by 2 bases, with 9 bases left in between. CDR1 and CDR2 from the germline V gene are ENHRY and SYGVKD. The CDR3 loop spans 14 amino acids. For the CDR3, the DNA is TGTGCCATCAGTGACGACAGGAACACAGATACGCAGTATTTT. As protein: CAISDDRNTDTQYF.

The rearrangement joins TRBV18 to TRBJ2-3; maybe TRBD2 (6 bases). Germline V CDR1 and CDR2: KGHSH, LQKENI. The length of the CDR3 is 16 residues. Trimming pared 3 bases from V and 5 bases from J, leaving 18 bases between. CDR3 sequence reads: CASSPEAGRRIDTQYF. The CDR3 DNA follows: TGTGCCAGCTCACCGGAGGCAGGGAGGAGAATAGATACGCAGTATTTT.

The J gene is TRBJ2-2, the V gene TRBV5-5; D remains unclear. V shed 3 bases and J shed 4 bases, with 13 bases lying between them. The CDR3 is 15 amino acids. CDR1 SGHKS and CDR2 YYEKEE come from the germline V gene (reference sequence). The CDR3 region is CASSSTRTFTGELFF. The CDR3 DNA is TGTGCCAGCAGCTCAACCAGGACGTTCACCGGGGAGCTGTTTTTT.

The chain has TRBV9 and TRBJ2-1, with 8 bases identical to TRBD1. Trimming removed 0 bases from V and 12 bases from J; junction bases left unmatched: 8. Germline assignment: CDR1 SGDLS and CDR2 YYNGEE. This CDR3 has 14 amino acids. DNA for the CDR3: TGTGCCAGCAGCGTAGCGGGGACAGGCCCCCGGCAGTTCTTC. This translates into CASSVAGTGPRQFF.

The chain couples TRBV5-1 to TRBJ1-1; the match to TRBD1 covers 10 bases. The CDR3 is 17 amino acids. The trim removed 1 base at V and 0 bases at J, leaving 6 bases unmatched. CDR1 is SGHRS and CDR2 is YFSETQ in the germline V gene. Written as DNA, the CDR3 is TGCGCCAGCAGCTTGACGGGACAGGGGATCATGAACACTGAAGCTTTCTTT. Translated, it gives CASSLTGQGIMNTEAFF.

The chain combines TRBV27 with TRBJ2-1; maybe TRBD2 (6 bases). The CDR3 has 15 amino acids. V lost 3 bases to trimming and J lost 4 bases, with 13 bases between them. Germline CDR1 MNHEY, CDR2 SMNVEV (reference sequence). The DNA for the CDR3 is TGTGCCAGCAGTTTTAGGCGGGATAGGTACAATGAGCAGTTCTTC. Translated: CASSFRRDRYNEQFF.

Here the CDR3 reads CASSSGLSGYTF. The CDR3, as DNA: TGTGCCAGCAGCTCGGGGCTTAGCGGCTACACCTTC. The chain employs TRBV5-4 and TRBJ1-2, with TRBD1 as a possible D gene (5 bases). Trimming left V 3 bases short and J 8 bases short, with 11 bases between. CDR3 length: 12 residues. CDR1 is SGHNT, CDR2 YYREEE, per germline (reference sequence).